A single sample gave rise to the 10 T cell receptor beta chains below, sequenced in a study of cytotoxic CD8 clonotypes in ibrutinib-treated CLL. Assay: immunoSEQ multiplex PCR; the TCRdb copy retains only in-frame clones and omits some. The sample shows about 200,000 clones, more than 65% of them seen only once. The sequencing here drew on PBMCs, taken after 12 months of ibrutinib treatment. The receptors originated from a human donor with chronic lymphocytic leukemia.

This chain connects TRBV5-6 to TRBJ1-4; 7 nucleotides align to TRBD1. Germline V gene sequence: CDR1 SGHDT, CDR2 YYEEEE. The V gene end was trimmed by 4 bases and the J gene end by 7 bases; junction bases not matched to a gene: 7. The CDR3 is made up of 14 amino acids. DNA of the CDR3: TGTGCCAGCAGCCTCCGACAGGGTGGTGAAAAACTGTTTTTT. Protein sequence: CASSLRQGGEKLFF.

The chain links TRBV10-3 to TRBJ2-1; no firm D call. V was cut by 8 bases and J by 5 bases, with 7 bases left in between. Germline V gene lookup returns CDR1 ENHRY and CDR2 SYGVKD. The CDR3 has 11 amino acids. The CDR3 coding sequence is TGTGCCATCCTTAGTAACAATGAGCAGTTCTTC. It codes for CAILSNNEQFF.

V gene TRBV2 combines with J gene TRBJ2-7; the D gene could be TRBD1 or TRBD2 (5 bases each). The CDR3 covers 14 residues. The ends were cut back, 2 bases at V and 2 bases at J, with 10 bases in the middle. CDR1 is SNHLY and CDR2 is FYNNEI in the germline V gene. CDR3 DNA sequence: TGTGCCAGCAGTGAACCGGGACGGGCCTACGAGCAGTACTTC. Translating gives CASSEPGRAYEQYF.

The chain is built from TRBV5-6 and TRBJ1-1; D is uncertain. Between the trimmed V and J ends, which lost 4 bases and 6 bases, there was a span of 19 bases. The CDR3 length is 15 residues. Germline lookup yields CDR1 SGHDT and CDR2 YYEEEE. CDR3 DNA sequence: TGTGCCAGCAGCGCCTCACAGTATCCTAGCTCTGAAGCTTTCTTT. This codes for CASSASQYPSSEAFF.

The V and J genes are TRBV11-2 and TRBJ2-5, with 7 bases identical to TRBD2. The CDR3 loop spans 13 amino acids. The V gene end was trimmed by 4 bases and the J gene end by 2 bases; junction bases not matched to a gene: 1. CDR1 SGHAT and CDR2 FQNNGV come from the germline V gene. CDR3 loop: CASSWGGQETQYF. In DNA, the CDR3 is TGTGCCAGCAGCTGGGGGGGGCAAGAGACCCAGTACTTC.

This chain connects TRBV11-2 to TRBJ2-5; TRBD2 matches at 9 bases. Germline CDR1 and CDR2: SGHAT and FQNNGV. This CDR3 is built from 16 residues. V lost 5 bases, J lost 0 bases, and 7 bases stayed unmatched. CDR3 DNA sequence: TGTGCCAGCAGCCCCCGTAGCGGGGGAGACCAAGAGACCCAGTACTTC. Its protein is CASSPRSGGDQETQYF.

The J gene is TRBJ2-7, the V gene TRBV18; maybe TRBD2 (6 bases). Germline V lookup: CDR1 KGHSH, CDR2 LQKENI. The CDR3 has 15 amino acids. V lost 0 bases and J 3 bases, leaving 12 bases between the germline ends. The CDR3 DNA follows: TGTGCCAGCTCACCACCGGGGGGAGACTACTACGAGCAGTACTTC. This gives the protein CASSPPGGDYYEQYF.

This chain links TRBV27 with TRBJ2-3; D not resolved. The germline gives CDR1 MNHEY, CDR2 SMNVEV (reference sequence). This CDR3 is built from 13 residues. V was pared by 6 bases and J by 1 base, with 8 bases between. This chain's CDR3 is CASSQTRTDTQYF. CDR3 bases: TGTGCCAGCAGCCAAACACGCACAGATACGCAGTATTTT.

This clone appeared a few times. The chain combines TRBV9 with TRBJ2-3; D is ambiguous. The germline V gene has CDR1 SGDLS and CDR2 YYNGEE. CDR3 length equals 15 residues. The V end lost 3 bases, the J end lost 2 bases, and 13 bases lay between the germline ends. The CDR3 is CASSEEWAITDTQYF. The CDR3 DNA is TGTGCCAGCAGCGAAGAATGGGCGATCACAGATACGCAGTATTTT.

The genes are TRBV18 and TRBJ1-1; D is ambiguous. The CDR3 is 14 amino acids. Germline V lookup: CDR1 KGHSH, CDR2 LQKENI. Trimming took 4 bases from V and 0 from J, leaving 9 bases between them. Written as DNA, the CDR3 is TGTGCCAGCTCACGGGAGCCAATGAACACTGAAGCTTTCTTT. It is translated as CASSREPMNTEAFF.